A selection of T cell receptor beta chains follows, all from one sample in a study of T cells of healthy individuals. TCRdb passed the 5' RACE reads through MiXCR, listing each CDR3 protein once. The sample records about 41,000 distinct CDR3 sequences, approximately 4.5% being singletons. The receptors here all came from a human donor in good health. The CDR3 runs from the conserved cysteine through the conserved F or W. The D gene is left open where the match is weak. Not all rows give a size; the values are once, few, many and, for expanded clones, a class.

d_gene: TRBD2; v_gene: TRBV28; abundance: few; j_gene: TRBJ2-1; CDR3nt: TGTGCCAGCAGTTCACCGGGACTAGCGGGAGTTTTTGAGCAGTTCTTC; CDR3aa: CASSSPGLAGVFEQFF
d_gene: TRBD1; v_gene: TRBV2; abundance: many; j_gene: TRBJ1-1; CDR3nt: TGTGCCAGCAGTGCCCCCGACAGGGGGAAAGCTTTCTTT; CDR3aa: CASSAPDRGKAFF
d_gene: NA; v_gene: TRBV6-6; abundance: many; j_gene: TRBJ2-1; CDR3nt: TGTGCCAGCACCTACCAGGGGGGGGGACTAGATTACAATGAGCAGTTCTTC; CDR3aa: CASTYQGGGLDYNEQFF
d_gene: TRBD2; v_gene: TRBV20-1; abundance: NA; j_gene: TRBJ2-7; CDR3nt: TGCAGTGCTAGAGATAGCGGGAGTCCCTCCTACGAGCAGTACTTC; CDR3aa: CSARDSGSPSYEQYF
d_gene: NA; v_gene: TRBV6-2/TRBV6-3; abundance: many; j_gene: TRBJ1-5; CDR3nt: TGTGCCAGCAACAACGGGGGGGGACCAAGGGGCAATCAGCCCCAGCATTTT; CDR3aa: CASNNGGGPRGNQPQHF
d_gene: TRBD2; v_gene: TRBV4-3; abundance: few; j_gene: TRBJ2-1; CDR3nt: TGCGCCAGCAGCCCCGTAGCGGGCTCCTACAATGAGCAGTTCTTC; CDR3aa: CASSPVAGSYNEQFF
d_gene: NA; v_gene: TRBV21-1; abundance: many; j_gene: TRBJ2-7; CDR3nt: TGTGCCAGCAGCGCCCGACAGGGCGGGGAGCAGTACTTC; CDR3aa: CASSARQGGEQYF
d_gene: TRBD1; v_gene: TRBV7-9; abundance: few; j_gene: TRBJ2-3; CDR3nt: TGTGCCAGCAGCTTAGGACAGGGGGCAGATACGCAGTATTTT; CDR3aa: CASSLGQGADTQYF
d_gene: TRBD1; v_gene: TRBV2; abundance: many; j_gene: TRBJ2-7; CDR3nt: TGTGCCAGCTGGGGGGACAGGAGCTCCTACGAGCAGTACTTC; CDR3aa: CASWGDRSSYEQYF
d_gene: NA; v_gene: TRBV6-2/TRBV6-3; abundance: many; j_gene: TRBJ2-7; CDR3nt: TGTGCCAGCAGTGAACCCCGGGGTTTGCCCTACGAGCAGTACTTC; CDR3aa: CASSEPRGLPYEQYF
d_gene: NA; v_gene: TRBV7-9; abundance: few; j_gene: TRBJ2-5; CDR3nt: TGTGCCAGCAGCCCCTTACGAGAGACCCAGTACTTC; CDR3aa: CASSPLRETQYF
d_gene: NA; v_gene: TRBV19; abundance: NA; j_gene: TRBJ1-2; CDR3nt: TGTGCCAGTAGTATTCCCGGGCGCTATGGCTACACCTTC; CDR3aa: CASSIPGRYGYTF
d_gene: TRBD1; v_gene: TRBV2; abundance: many; j_gene: TRBJ1-2; CDR3nt: TGTGCCAGCAGAGGGCGAGGGACAGGTGTTCTCTATGGCTACACCTTC; CDR3aa: CASRGRGTGVLYGYTF
d_gene: TRBD1; v_gene: TRBV30; abundance: few; j_gene: TRBJ1-1; CDR3nt: TGTGCCTGGAGTGTAATCAGGGGGTATCCTGTGAACACTGAAGCTTTCTTT; CDR3aa: CAWSVIRGYPVNTEAFF
d_gene: TRBD2; v_gene: TRBV2; abundance: many; j_gene: TRBJ2-3; CDR3nt: TGTGCCAGCAGTCCCCTCTTGACTAGCGGGGTATCAGATACGCAGTATTTT; CDR3aa: CASSPLLTSGVSDTQYF
d_gene: TRBD1; v_gene: TRBV6-2/TRBV6-3; abundance: many; j_gene: TRBJ2-6; CDR3nt: TGTGCCAGCAGTCCGACAGGGGGTACTGGGGCCAACGTCCTGACTTTC; CDR3aa: CASSPTGGTGANVLTF
d_gene: NA; v_gene: TRBV14; abundance: few; j_gene: TRBJ1-2; CDR3nt: TGTGCCAGCAGCCACGCCAGGGCGCAAGGCTACACCTTC; CDR3aa: CASSHARAQGYTF
d_gene: NA; v_gene: TRBV7-2; abundance: many; j_gene: TRBJ1-1; CDR3nt: TGTGCCAGCAGCCCCTTTGCGGGGAGGCGCCTCGCTGAAGCTTTCTTT; CDR3aa: CASSPFAGRRLAEAFF
d_gene: TRBD1; v_gene: TRBV10-1; abundance: few; j_gene: TRBJ2-3; CDR3nt: TGCGCCAGCAGTGAGTGGACAGGGCCTAGCACAGATACGCAGTATTTT; CDR3aa: CASSEWTGPSTDTQYF
d_gene: TRBD2; v_gene: TRBV12-3/TRBV12-4; abundance: many; j_gene: TRBJ2-3; CDR3nt: TGTGCCAGCAGTTTAGCAACTAGCGGGAGTGATACGCAGTATTTT; CDR3aa: CASSLATSGSDTQYF
d_gene: NA; v_gene: TRBV5-1; abundance: many; j_gene: TRBJ2-2; CDR3nt: TGCGCCAGCAACTTGGGCAGGGGAGACACCGGGGAGCTGTTTTTT; CDR3aa: CASNLGRGDTGELFF
d_gene: TRBD1; v_gene: TRBV7-2; abundance: many; j_gene: TRBJ1-5; CDR3nt: TGTGCCAGCAGCTCAGGGGGCTCCGGTGTTCAGCCCCAGCATTTT; CDR3aa: CASSSGGSGVQPQHF
d_gene: NA; v_gene: TRBV7-3; abundance: few; j_gene: TRBJ2-7; CDR3nt: TGTGCCAGCAGCCCAAGCGGGACAGAGATTTACGAGCAGTACTTC; CDR3aa: CASSPSGTEIYEQYF
d_gene: NA; v_gene: TRBV7-2; abundance: many; j_gene: TRBJ1-1; CDR3nt: TGTGCCAGCAGCTTGGGTCAAGGGCGGACTGAAGCTTTCTTT; CDR3aa: CASSLGQGRTEAFF
d_gene: TRBD1; v_gene: TRBV19; abundance: many; j_gene: TRBJ2-1; CDR3nt: TGTGCCAGCAAAACAGGGGGCTCCTACAATGAGCAGTTCTTC; CDR3aa: CASKTGGSYNEQFF
d_gene: NA; v_gene: TRBV7-9; abundance: few; j_gene: TRBJ2-3; CDR3nt: TGTGCCAGCAGCCAGAGAGGGGTCCCCATAACAGATACGCAGTATTTT; CDR3aa: CASSQRGVPITDTQYF
d_gene: NA; v_gene: TRBV2; abundance: many; j_gene: TRBJ1-2; CDR3nt: TGTGCCAGCAGTGAGAGGGTGGAGGGCTACACCTTC; CDR3aa: CASSERVEGYTF
d_gene: TRBD2; v_gene: TRBV6-5; abundance: many; j_gene: TRBJ2-1; CDR3nt: TGTGCCAGCAGTTATTCCCCTCTAGCGGGAGTTTACAATGAGCAGTTCTTC; CDR3aa: CASSYSPLAGVYNEQFF
d_gene: NA; v_gene: TRBV30; abundance: NA; j_gene: TRBJ2-1; CDR3nt: TGTGCCTGTTCCAAACTCTCCGGGAGTGGAACGTACAATGAGCAGTTCTTC; CDR3aa: CACSKLSGSGTYNEQFF
d_gene: NA; v_gene: TRBV6-2/TRBV6-3; abundance: few; j_gene: TRBJ1-1; CDR3nt: TGTGCCAGCAGTCCGTACTCCCGGGAGACTTTGAACACTGAAGCTTTCTTT; CDR3aa: CASSPYSRETLNTEAFF
d_gene: NA; v_gene: TRBV5-1; abundance: many; j_gene: TRBJ2-3; CDR3nt: TGCGCCAGCAGCTTGGTACGGGGAGATACGCAGTATTTT; CDR3aa: CASSLVRGDTQYF
d_gene: NA; v_gene: TRBV6-6; abundance: many; j_gene: TRBJ1-6; CDR3nt: TGTGCCAGCACAGGGAGCTCCTATAATTCACCCCTCCACTTT; CDR3aa: CASTGSSYNSPLHF
d_gene: NA; v_gene: TRBV12-3/TRBV12-4; abundance: NA; j_gene: TRBJ2-7; CDR3nt: TGTGCCAGCAGTTTGGGTGAAACCTACGAGCAGTACTTC; CDR3aa: CASSLGETYEQYF
d_gene: NA; v_gene: TRBV4-2; abundance: many; j_gene: TRBJ2-4; CDR3nt: TGTGCCAGCAGCCAAGATATGGGAGGAAACATTCAGTACTTC; CDR3aa: CASSQDMGGNIQYF
d_gene: NA; v_gene: TRBV28; abundance: many; j_gene: TRBJ1-6; CDR3nt: TGTGCCAGCAGCCGGAAGCTAGGTGGTAATTCACCCCTCCACTTT; CDR3aa: CASSRKLGGNSPLHF
d_gene: NA; v_gene: TRBV18; abundance: many; j_gene: TRBJ2-3; CDR3nt: TGTGCCAGCTCCCTAAGCAGGGGAGATACGCAGTATTTT; CDR3aa: CASSLSRGDTQYF
d_gene: NA; v_gene: TRBV6-2/TRBV6-3; abundance: few; j_gene: TRBJ2-1; CDR3nt: TGTGCCAGCAGTTACTCCTCCTACAATGAGCAGTTCTTC; CDR3aa: CASSYSSYNEQFF
d_gene: NA; v_gene: TRBV20-1; abundance: NA; j_gene: TRBJ2-1; CDR3nt: TGCAGTGCTGGGAGCGGACCTACCTACAATGAGCAGTTCTTC; CDR3aa: CSAGSGPTYNEQFF
d_gene: NA; v_gene: TRBV2; abundance: NA; j_gene: TRBJ1-1; CDR3nt: TGTGCCAGTAGGGGCAGGGGACCGGGTTTAGCTTTCTTT; CDR3aa: CASRGRGPGLAFF
d_gene: NA; v_gene: TRBV2; abundance: few; j_gene: TRBJ2-1; CDR3nt: TGTGCCAGCAGTGAAGGTATCAGGGTCGACAATGAGCAGTTCTTC; CDR3aa: CASSEGIRVDNEQFF
d_gene: NA; v_gene: TRBV11-1; abundance: few; j_gene: TRBJ2-2; CDR3nt: TGTGCCAGCAGCTTAGGGGGATACACCGGGGAGCTGTTTTTT; CDR3aa: CASSLGGYTGELFF
d_gene: NA; v_gene: TRBV28; abundance: NA; j_gene: TRBJ1-1; CDR3nt: TGTGCCAGCAGCCGAGGACAGATGAACACTGAAGCTTTCTTT; CDR3aa: CASSRGQMNTEAFF
d_gene: NA; v_gene: TRBV7-2; abundance: few; j_gene: TRBJ1-1; CDR3nt: TGTGCCAGCAGCCGTTTCGGGCCCCAGAACACTGAAGCTTTCTTT; CDR3aa: CASSRFGPQNTEAFF